This T cell receptor beta chain comes out of a study of OX40 agonist ivuxolimab in advanced cancers. Across the whole study: In three patients, partial responses were observed, one with hepatocellular carcinoma and two with cutaneous melanoma.

This CDR3 is built from 13 residues. V dropped 1 base and J dropped 6 bases, with 7 bases sitting between them. The V gene's germline CDR1 is LGHNA and CDR2 YNFKEQ. To note about this clone: Its antigen is as yet unknown.

Points from the study as a whole: At 0.1 to 3.0 mg/kg, CD4+ and CD8+ blood T cells expanded clonally by week 6.

The repertoire was sequenced with immunoSEQ multiplex PCR; TCRdb's copy has only in-frame clones and lacks some. The table lists approximately 20,000 clones, roughly 80% of them singletons, with roughly 23% in the top ten. The V gene is TRBV4-2, the J gene TRBJ1-5; D gene unclear. Source: CD4+ or CD8+ T cells sorted from blood, taken in a trial of the OX40 agonist ivuxolimab. The TCR originated in an adult with an advanced solid tumor such as melanoma, head and neck, liver or kidney cancer. Here the CDR3 DNA reads TGTGCCAGCAGCCAAGCCGCCGGTCAGCCCCAGCATTTT. Translating it yields CASSQAAGQPQHF.